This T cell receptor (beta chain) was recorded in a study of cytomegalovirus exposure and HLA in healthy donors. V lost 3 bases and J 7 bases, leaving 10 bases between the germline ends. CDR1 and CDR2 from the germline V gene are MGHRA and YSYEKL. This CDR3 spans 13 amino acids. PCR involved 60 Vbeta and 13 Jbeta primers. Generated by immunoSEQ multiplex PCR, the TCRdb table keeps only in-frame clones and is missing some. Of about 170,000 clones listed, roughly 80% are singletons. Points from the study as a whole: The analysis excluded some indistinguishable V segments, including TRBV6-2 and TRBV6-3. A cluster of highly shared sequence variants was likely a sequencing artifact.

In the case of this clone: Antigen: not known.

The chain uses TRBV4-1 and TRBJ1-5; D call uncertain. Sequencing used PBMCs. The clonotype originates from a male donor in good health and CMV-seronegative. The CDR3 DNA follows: TGCGCCAGCAGCCATGGCGGCGGGCAGCCCCAGCATTTT. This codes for CASSHGGGQPQHF.